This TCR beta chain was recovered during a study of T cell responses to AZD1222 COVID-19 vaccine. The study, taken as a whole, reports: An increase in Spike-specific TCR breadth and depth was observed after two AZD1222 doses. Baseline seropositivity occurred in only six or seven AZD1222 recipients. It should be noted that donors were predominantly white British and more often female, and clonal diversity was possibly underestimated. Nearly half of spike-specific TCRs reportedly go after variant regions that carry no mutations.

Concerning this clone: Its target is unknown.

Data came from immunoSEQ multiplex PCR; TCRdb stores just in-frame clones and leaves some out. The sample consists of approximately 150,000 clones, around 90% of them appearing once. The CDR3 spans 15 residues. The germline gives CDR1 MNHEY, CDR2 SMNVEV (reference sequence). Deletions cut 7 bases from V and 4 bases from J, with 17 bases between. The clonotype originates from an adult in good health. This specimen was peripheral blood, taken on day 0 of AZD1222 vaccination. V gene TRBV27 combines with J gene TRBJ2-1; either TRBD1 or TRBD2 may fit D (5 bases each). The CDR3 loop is CASTDAGTRYNEQFF. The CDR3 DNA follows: TGTGCCAGCACCGACGCCGGGACGAGATACAATGAGCAGTTCTTC.